These 21 T cell receptor beta chains share one sample of origin, sequenced in a study of T-cell memory formation after mild COVID-19. TCRdb redid the calling of the 5' RACE reads with MiXCR, one entry per CDR3 protein. This sample yields roughly 190,000 distinct CDR3 sequences, of which roughly a tenth are seen a single time; roughly 3.2% belongs to the top ten. Sequenced material: PBMCs or a T cell subset sorted from them (not recorded which). These receptors came from a man aged 18 to 35 who had mild COVID-19 (a few samples of this study predate the infection). Cell type and time point are not known.

The chain carries TRBV20-1 and TRBJ2-5; D unresolved. Trimming took off 6 bases at V and 2 bases at J, with 10 bases between the two ends. This CDR3 has 12 residues. Looked up from germline, CDR1 is DFQATT and CDR2 is SNEGSKA (reference sequence). The CDR3 DNA reads as TGCAGTGCCTCAGGCCAACAAGAGACCCAGTACTTC. Protein product: CSASGQQETQYF.

The table lists this clonotype with many counts. The rearrangement links TRBV5-5 to TRBJ2-5; D gene unclear. This CDR3 has 14 amino acids. The germline V and J ends were trimmed by 2 bases and 3 bases, with 11 bases remaining between them. CDR1 and CDR2 from the germline V gene are SGHKS and YYEKEE (reference sequence). The CDR3 region has the DNA TGTGCCAGCAGCTTCGTACAGTGGGAAGAGACCCAGTACTTC. Protein: CASSFVQWEETQYF.

This clonotype came up a few times. J is TRBJ2-5 and V is TRBV15; the match to TRBD2 covers 16 bases. There are 19 residues in the CDR3. J was trimmed by 5 bases and V by 0 bases; bases with no gene match: 9. CDR1 LNHNV and CDR2 YYDKDF come from the germline V gene (reference sequence). CDR3: CATSRDPPGTSGGGETQYF. Written as DNA, the CDR3 is TGTGCCACCAGCAGAGATCCGCCCGGGACTAGCGGGGGGGGGGAGACCCAGTACTTC.

The genes are TRBV6-5 and TRBJ2-7; 8 bases line up with TRBD1. This CDR3 comprises 13 residues. Germline lookup yields CDR1 MNHEY and CDR2 SVGAGI. In nucleotides, the CDR3 is TGTGCCAGCAGACGGACAGGGTACTACGAGCAGCACGTC. It is translated as CASRRTGYYEQHV.

This clonotype came up a few times. The chain uses TRBV10-3 and TRBJ2-2; possible D gene TRBD2, 5 bases. Deletions cut 3 bases from V and 7 bases from J, with 15 bases between. Germline-derived CDR1 and CDR2 are ENHRY and SYGVKD. The CDR3 is 15 residues long. The CDR3 is CAISDVGSSNGELFF. For the CDR3, the DNA is TGTGCCATCAGTGATGTGGGGAGCAGTAACGGGGAGCTGTTTTTT.

V usage is TRBV10-2 and J usage is TRBJ2-1; a possible D gene is TRBD1 (6 bases). CDR3 length: 13 amino acids. Deletions cut 6 bases from V and 6 bases from J, with 12 bases between. From germline, CDR1 is WSHSY and CDR2 SAAADI. CDR3 loop: CASSGDRFNEQFF. The CDR3 region has the DNA TGCGCCAGCAGCGGAGACAGGTTCAATGAGCAGTTCTTC.

This clonotype came up a few times. The chain employs TRBV9 and TRBJ2-2; possible D gene TRBD1, 5 bases. The germline gives CDR1 SGDLS, CDR2 YYNGEE. The CDR3 runs to 15 residues. V lost 0 bases to trimming and J lost 9 bases, with 15 bases between them. CDR3 loop: CASSVVGQPSRELFF. CDR3 in DNA: TGTGCCAGCAGCGTAGTGGGGCAGCCGTCCCGGGAGCTGTTTTTT.

This clonotype was seen more than once but under ten times. The chain combines TRBV18 with TRBJ2-3; 7 bases line up with TRBD1. Germline V gene lookup returns CDR1 KGHSH and CDR2 LQKENI. Trimming at V came to 1 base and at J to 4 bases, leaving 5 bases not matched to a gene. This CDR3 comprises 15 residues. The CDR3 coding sequence is TGTGCCAGCTCACCACAAATCCAGGGGGCAGATACGCAGTATTTT. Its protein product is CASSPQIQGADTQYF.

The J gene is TRBJ2-2, the V gene TRBV4-3, with D unresolved. Germline V gene lookup returns CDR1 LGHNA and CDR2 YSLEER. V lost 1 base, J lost 8 bases, and 8 bases lay in between. This CDR3 has 13 amino acids. The DNA for the CDR3 is TGCGCCAGCAGCCAAGGGGGTTGGGGGGAGCTGTTTTTT. Its translation: CASSQGGWGELFF.

The sample holds a few counts of this clonotype. The V call is TRBV12-3 or TRBV12-4, the J call TRBJ2-7; weak D call: TRBD2 (5 bases). The V and J ends lost 8 bases and 0 bases respectively, with 11 bases between them. CDR3 length equals 13 residues. For the CDR3, the DNA is TGTGCCAGCCTTAGGACTGACTCCTACGAGCAGTACTTC. Its protein product is CASLRTDSYEQYF.

This clonotype was counted only a few times. A read error may explain this, as a much larger clone is one base away. The rearrangement links TRBV13 to TRBJ2-1; 11 bases line up with TRBD1. The V segment lost 5 bases and the J segment 2 bases; nucleotides outside the gene matches: 2. The germline V gene has CDR1 PRHDT and CDR2 FYEKMQ (reference sequence). The CDR3 length is 15 residues. CDR3 nucleotides: TGTGCCAGCAGCCGGGGACAGGGGGCCTACAATGAGCAGTTCTTC. Protein product: CASSRGQGAYNEQFF.

The V gene is TRBV12-3 or TRBV12-4, the J gene TRBJ1-1; 10 bases line up with TRBD1. The CDR3 loop spans 13 amino acids. V trimming: 6 bases; J trimming: 12 bases; junction bases outside the gene matches: 10. The CDR3 sequence: CASSGPGQGITFF. CDR3 in DNA: TGTGCCAGCAGCGGTCCGGGACAGGGGATAACTTTCTTT.

This clonotype was seen a few times. The J gene is TRBJ2-2, the V gene TRBV20-1, with TRBD2 as a possible D gene (5 bases). Germline CDR1 reads DFQATT; CDR2 reads SNEGSKA (reference sequence). Trimming shortened V by 5 bases and J by 6 bases, and 13 bases separated the two germline ends. The CDR3 sequence is 13 residues long. The CDR3 spells CSAGRVVAGELFF. As DNA, the CDR3 is TGCAGTGCTGGGCGGGTTGTGGCCGGGGAGCTGTTTTTT.

The V and J genes are TRBV7-9 and TRBJ2-3; possible D gene TRBD1, 5 bases. This CDR3 is 15 amino acids long. Germline CDR1 and CDR2: SEHNR and FQNEAQ (reference sequence). Trimming pared 5 bases from V and 10 bases from J, leaving 22 bases between. The CDR3, as DNA: TGTGCCAGCAGCGAGGCCCAGACGAAGGTGGGGCCGCAGTATTTT. Translation: CASSEAQTKVGPQYF.

V gene TRBV6-1 combines with J gene TRBJ1-2; 10 nucleotides agree with TRBD1. This CDR3 has 15 amino acids. J was trimmed by 4 bases and V by 7 bases; bases with no gene match: 9. From germline, CDR1 is MNHNS and CDR2 SASEGT. The CDR3 DNA is TGTGCCAGCAATCGGGACAGGGGATCCCTCTATGGCTACACCTTC. Protein: CASNRDRGSLYGYTF.

In its sample, this clonotype was seen many times. CDR3 bases: TGTGCCAGCAGCTTACAACCGAACACTGAAGCTTTCTTT. It encodes CASSLQPNTEAFF. V is TRBV7-3 and J is TRBJ1-1; no clear D gene. CDR3 size: 13 residues. The V gene lost 2 bases and the J gene lost 1 base, with 5 bases spanning the gap. CDR1 SGHTA and CDR2 FQGTGA come from the germline V gene.

The CDR3 here is CASSRRQGNSPLHF. The CDR3 DNA sequence: TGTGCCAGCAGCCGAAGACAGGGGAATTCACCCCTCCACTTT. The chain has TRBV7-3 and TRBJ1-6, with 8 bases lining up with TRBD1. Germline values: CDR1 SGHTA, CDR2 FQGTGA. This CDR3 contains 14 residues. The junction had 4 bases not matched to a gene; V was cut back by 5 bases and J by 7 bases.

In this sample, this clonotype turned up a few times. This chain connects TRBV30 to TRBJ2-5; the match to TRBD1 covers 10 bases. The CDR3 consists of 12 residues. Trimming removed 5 bases from V and 7 bases from J; junction bases left unmatched: 4. Germline CDR1 is GTSNPN and CDR2 is SVGIG (reference sequence). CDR3 nucleotides: TGTGCCTGGGACAGGGGGCTCGGGACCCAGTACTTC. Residues: CAWDRGLGTQYF.

The rearrangement uses TRBV7-8 and TRBJ2-1; tentative D call: TRBD2 (5 bases). The V gene lost 2 bases and the J gene lost 9 bases, with 8 bases spanning the gap. The CDR3 spans 12 residues. Germline V gene data show CDR1 as SGHVS and CDR2 as FQNEAQ. The CDR3 sequence is CASSLSRGEQFF. In DNA form, the CDR3 reads TGTGCCAGCAGCTTAAGTCGGGGTGAGCAGTTCTTC.

This clonotype was counted between two and nine times. The rearrangement links TRBV12-3 or TRBV12-4 to TRBJ2-4; no clear D gene. This CDR3 region has 16 residues. Between the trimmed V and J ends, which lost 2 bases and 4 bases, there was a span of 15 bases. CDR3 loop: CASSLSPGSEKNIQYF. DNA of the CDR3: TGTGCCAGCAGTTTATCTCCAGGTTCGGAGAAAAACATTCAGTACTTC.

This clonotype came up a few times. V usage is TRBV6-1 and J usage is TRBJ2-1, with TRBD1 identical over 8 bases. The CDR3 is made up of 15 amino acids. Germline lookup yields CDR1 MNHNS and CDR2 SASEGT. CDR3 region: CAAQGAALGYNEQFF. In DNA, the CDR3 is TGTGCGGCCCAGGGGGCGGCCCTAGGCTACAATGAGCAGTTCTTC.